This T cell receptor beta chain appears in the sequencing data of a study of identifying expanded T cells in peripheral blood. Collection occurred without any documented infections or immune events in donors. As for this clone: Its antigen remains unknown.

Clones were read by immunoSEQ multiplex PCR, and TCRdb kept only the in-frame ones, dropping some. The sample includes about 76,000 clones, roughly four fifths of them seen just once. Germline V lookup: CDR1 KGHSH, CDR2 LQKENI. CDR3 length: 11 amino acids. V was shortened by 4 bases and J by 9 bases, with 7 bases between the two germline ends. Whole-study results and caveats: Across healthy donors, higher total template counts meant significantly greater approximately two-week count variance. Differentially abundant clones: about 1.1 between replicates, 16.4 at approximately two weeks, under 25 at four.

This receptor was obtained from a person aged 18-70 years in good health. Sequences were obtained from blood. The chain carries TRBV18 and TRBJ2-1, with D unresolved. The CDR3 DNA reads TGTGCCAGCTCACAGGATACTGAGCAGTTCTTC. Protein product: CASSQDTEQFF.